This T cell receptor beta chain was sequenced in a study of CD8 T cells in Susac syndrome. TEMRA cells were enriched by FACS, while CD8+ and CD4+ T cells were obtained through a negative isolation that was performed magnetically. Of note for this clonotype: Its antigen remains unknown.

With random hexamers, reverse transcription was performed on about 0.45 to 1 ug of RNA. One entry per CDR3 protein, called by TCRdb with MiXCR from the immunoSEQ multiplex PCR reads. This sample has over 120,000 distinct CDR3 sequences, with 85% to 95% found just once. Study findings and constraints: CD4+ repertoires of Susac syndrome patients lacked detectable clonal expansion.

This CDR3 region has 13 residues. Germline values: CDR1 SGDLS, CDR2 YYNGEE. Trimming removed 3 bases from V and 10 bases from J, with 16 bases in between. The chain links TRBV9 to TRBJ1-1, with a weak D call TRBD1 (6 bases). The source material was CD4+ T cells from PBMCs. The source is a human donor with Susac syndrome. The CDR3 loop reads CASSEVSGAGAFF. CDR3 DNA: TGTGCCAGCAGCGAAGTGTCGGGGGCGGGAGCTTTCTTT.